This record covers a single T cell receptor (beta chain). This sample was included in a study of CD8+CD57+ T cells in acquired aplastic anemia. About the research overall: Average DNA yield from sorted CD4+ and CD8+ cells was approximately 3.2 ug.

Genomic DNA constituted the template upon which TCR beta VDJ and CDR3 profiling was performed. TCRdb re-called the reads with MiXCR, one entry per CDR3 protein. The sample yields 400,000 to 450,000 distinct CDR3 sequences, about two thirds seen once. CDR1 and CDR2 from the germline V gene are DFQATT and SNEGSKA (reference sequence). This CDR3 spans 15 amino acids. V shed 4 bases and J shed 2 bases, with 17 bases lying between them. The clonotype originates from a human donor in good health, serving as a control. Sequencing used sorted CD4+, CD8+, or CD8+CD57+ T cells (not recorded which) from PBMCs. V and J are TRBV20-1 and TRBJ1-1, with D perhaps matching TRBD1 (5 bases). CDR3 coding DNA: TGCAGTGCTATGGTGGGGGGAACCTACAACACTGAAGCTTTCTTT. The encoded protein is CSAMVGGTYNTEAFF.